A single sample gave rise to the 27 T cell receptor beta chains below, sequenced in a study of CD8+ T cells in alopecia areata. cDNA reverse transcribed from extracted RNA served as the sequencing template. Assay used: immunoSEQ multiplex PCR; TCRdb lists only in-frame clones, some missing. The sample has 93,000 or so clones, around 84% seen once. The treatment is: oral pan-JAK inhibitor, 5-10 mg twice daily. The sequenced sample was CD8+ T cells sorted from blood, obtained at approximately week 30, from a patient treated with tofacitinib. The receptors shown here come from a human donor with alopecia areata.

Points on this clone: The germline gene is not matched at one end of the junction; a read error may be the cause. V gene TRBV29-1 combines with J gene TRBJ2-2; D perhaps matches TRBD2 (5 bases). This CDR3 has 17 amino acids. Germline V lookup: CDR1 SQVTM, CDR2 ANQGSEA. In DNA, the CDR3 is TGCAGCGCTGAAGATTCCTCTGAGGGCAGTCGGGCCGGGGAGCTGTTTTTT. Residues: CSAEDSSEGSRAGELFF.

CDR3 DNA: TGTGCCAGCAGTGGAAACAGGGTCCAGTACTTC. Protein sequence: CASSGNRVQYF. The rearrangement links TRBV6-1 to TRBJ2-7; a weak D match, TRBD1 (6 bases). Germline V gene lookup returns CDR1 MNHNS and CDR2 SASEGT. The germline V and J ends were trimmed by 4 bases and 10 bases, with 11 bases remaining between them. The CDR3 consists of 11 residues.

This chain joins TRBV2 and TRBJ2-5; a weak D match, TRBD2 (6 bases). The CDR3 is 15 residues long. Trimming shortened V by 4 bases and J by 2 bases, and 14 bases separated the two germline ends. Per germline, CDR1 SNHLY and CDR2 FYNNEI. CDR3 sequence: CASSVTAGTQETQYF. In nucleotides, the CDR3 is TGTGCCAGCAGTGTAACAGCGGGTACTCAAGAGACCCAGTACTTC.

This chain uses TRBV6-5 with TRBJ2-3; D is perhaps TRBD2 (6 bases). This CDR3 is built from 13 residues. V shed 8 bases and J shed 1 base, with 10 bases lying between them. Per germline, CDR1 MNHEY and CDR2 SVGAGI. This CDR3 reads CASGIAGTDTQYF. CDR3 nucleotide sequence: TGTGCCAGCGGGATAGCGGGCACAGATACGCAGTATTTT.

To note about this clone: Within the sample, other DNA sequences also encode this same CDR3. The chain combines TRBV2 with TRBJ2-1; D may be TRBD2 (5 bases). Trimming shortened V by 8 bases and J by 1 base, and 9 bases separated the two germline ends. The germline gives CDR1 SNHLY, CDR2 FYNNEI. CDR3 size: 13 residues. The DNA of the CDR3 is TGTGCCAGCGTCACGGGATCCTACAATGAGCAGTTCTTC. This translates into CASVTGSYNEQFF.

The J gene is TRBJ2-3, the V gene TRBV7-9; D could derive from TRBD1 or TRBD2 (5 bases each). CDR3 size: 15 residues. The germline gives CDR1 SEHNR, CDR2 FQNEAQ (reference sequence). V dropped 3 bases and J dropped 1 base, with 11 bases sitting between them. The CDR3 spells CASSFGGVGTDTQYF. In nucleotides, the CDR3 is TGTGCCAGCAGCTTTGGGGGAGTGGGCACAGATACGCAGTATTTT.

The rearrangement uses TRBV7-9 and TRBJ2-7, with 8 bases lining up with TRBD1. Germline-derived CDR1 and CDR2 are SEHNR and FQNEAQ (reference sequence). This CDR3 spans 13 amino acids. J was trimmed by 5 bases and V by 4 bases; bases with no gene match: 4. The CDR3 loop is CASSSTGDNEQYF. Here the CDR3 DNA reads TGTGCCAGCAGCTCGACAGGGGATAACGAGCAGTACTTC.

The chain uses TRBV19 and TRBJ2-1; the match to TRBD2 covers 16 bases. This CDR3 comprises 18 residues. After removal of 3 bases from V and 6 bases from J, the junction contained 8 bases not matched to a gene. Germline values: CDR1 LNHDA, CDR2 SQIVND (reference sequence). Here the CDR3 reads CASSMGLAGGPSFNEQFF. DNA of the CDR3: TGTGCCAGTAGTATGGGACTAGCGGGGGGGCCTAGCTTCAATGAGCAGTTCTTC.

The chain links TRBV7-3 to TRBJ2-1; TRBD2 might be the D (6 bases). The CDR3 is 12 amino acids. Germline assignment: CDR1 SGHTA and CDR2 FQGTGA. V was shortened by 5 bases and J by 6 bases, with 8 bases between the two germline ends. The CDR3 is CASSAGGNEQFF. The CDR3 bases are TGTGCCAGCAGCGCCGGGGGCAATGAGCAGTTCTTC.

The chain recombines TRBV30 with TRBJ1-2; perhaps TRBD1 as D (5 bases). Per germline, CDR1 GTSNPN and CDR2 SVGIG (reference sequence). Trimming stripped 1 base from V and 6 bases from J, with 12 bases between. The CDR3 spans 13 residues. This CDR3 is CAWSAGGVDGYTF. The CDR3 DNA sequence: TGTGCCTGGAGTGCTGGGGGAGTTGATGGCTACACCTTC. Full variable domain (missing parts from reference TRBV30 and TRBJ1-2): SQTIHQWPATLVQPVGSPLSLECTVEGTSNPNLYWYRQAAGRGLQLLFYSVGIGQISSEVPQNLSASRPQDRQFILSSKKLLLSDSGFYLCAWSAGGVDGYTFGSGTRLTVV.

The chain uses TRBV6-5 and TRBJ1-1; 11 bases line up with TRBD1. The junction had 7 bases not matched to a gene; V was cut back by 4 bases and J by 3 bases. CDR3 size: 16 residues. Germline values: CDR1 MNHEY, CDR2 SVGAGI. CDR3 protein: CASSLSDRGQDTEAFF. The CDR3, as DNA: TGTGCCAGCAGTTTATCGGACAGGGGGCAAGACACTGAAGCTTTCTTT.

As DNA, the CDR3 is TGCAGCGTTGACAGGGGGGACACTGAAGCTTTCTTT. Translation gives CSVDRGDTEAFF. The chain recombines TRBV29-1 with TRBJ1-1, with 7 bases lining up with TRBD1. This CDR3 contains 12 residues. Germline V lookup: CDR1 SQVTM, CDR2 ANQGSEA. The J segment lost 3 bases and the V segment lost 3 bases, leaving 1 base of the junction unmatched.

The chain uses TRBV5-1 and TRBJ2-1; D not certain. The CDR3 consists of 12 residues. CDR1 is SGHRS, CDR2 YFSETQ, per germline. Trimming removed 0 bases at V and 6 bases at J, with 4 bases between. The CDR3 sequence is CASSLVSNEQFF. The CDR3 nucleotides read TGCGCCAGCAGCTTGGTCAGCAATGAGCAGTTCTTC.

For the CDR3, the DNA is TGTGCCAGCGGAGAAACGGGGGGAGGGGGCCCCTACGAGCAGTACTTC. This gives the protein CASGETGGGGPYEQYF. The chain couples TRBV11-2 to TRBJ2-7; D tentatively fits TRBD1 or TRBD2 (7 bases each). Trimming removed 8 bases at V and 2 bases at J, with 22 bases between. The CDR3 sequence is 16 residues long. CDR1 and CDR2 from the germline V gene are SGHAT and FQNNGV.

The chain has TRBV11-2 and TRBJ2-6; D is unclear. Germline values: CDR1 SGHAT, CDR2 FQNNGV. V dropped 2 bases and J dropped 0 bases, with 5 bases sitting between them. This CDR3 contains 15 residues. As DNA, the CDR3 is TGTGCCAGCAGCTTATGGACCTCTGGGGCCAACGTCCTGACTTTC. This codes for CASSLWTSGANVLTF. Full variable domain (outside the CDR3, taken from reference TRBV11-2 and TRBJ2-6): EAGVAQSPRYKIIEKRQSVAFWCNPISGHATLYWYQQILGQGPKLLIQFQNNGVVDDSQLPKDRFSAERLKGVDSTLKIQPAKLEDSAVYLCASSLWTSGANVLTFGAGSRLTVL.

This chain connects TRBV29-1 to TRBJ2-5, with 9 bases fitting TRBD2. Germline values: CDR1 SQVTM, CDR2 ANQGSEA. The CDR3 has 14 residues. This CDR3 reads CSGILASGEETQYF. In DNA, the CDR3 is TGCAGTGGCATTTTAGCTAGCGGGGAAGAGACCCAGTACTTC.

This chain's CDR3 is CASSQGGGYNEQFF. The CDR3 bases are TGTGCCAGCAGCCAGGGGGGGGGCTACAATGAGCAGTTCTTC. This chain connects TRBV4-2 to TRBJ2-1; 7 bases match TRBD2. This CDR3 is built from 14 residues. V lost 3 bases and J lost 3; bases outside the gene matches: 2. Germline values: CDR1 LGHNA, CDR2 YNFKEQ.

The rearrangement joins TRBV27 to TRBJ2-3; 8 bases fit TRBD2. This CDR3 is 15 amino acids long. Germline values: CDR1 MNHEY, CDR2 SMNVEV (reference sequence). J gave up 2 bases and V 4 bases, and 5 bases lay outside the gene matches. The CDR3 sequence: CASSSQREYTDTQYF. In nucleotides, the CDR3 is TGTGCCAGCAGTTCACAGCGGGAGTACACAGATACGCAGTATTTT.

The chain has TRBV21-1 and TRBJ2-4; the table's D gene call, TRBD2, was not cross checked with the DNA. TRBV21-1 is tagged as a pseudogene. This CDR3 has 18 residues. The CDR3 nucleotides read TGTGCCAGCAGCAAAGTGGAGCGGGGGGAGCTAGCCAAAAACATTCAGTACTTC. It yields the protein CASSKVERGELAKNIQYF.

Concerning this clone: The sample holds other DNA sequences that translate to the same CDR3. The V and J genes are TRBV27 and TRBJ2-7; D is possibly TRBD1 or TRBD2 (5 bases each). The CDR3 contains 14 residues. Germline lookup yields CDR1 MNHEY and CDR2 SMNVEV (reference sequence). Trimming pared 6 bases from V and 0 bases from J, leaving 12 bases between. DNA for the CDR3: TGTGCCAGCAGCCTGGGACCCCACTCCTACGAGCAGTACTTC. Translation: CASSLGPHSYEQYF.

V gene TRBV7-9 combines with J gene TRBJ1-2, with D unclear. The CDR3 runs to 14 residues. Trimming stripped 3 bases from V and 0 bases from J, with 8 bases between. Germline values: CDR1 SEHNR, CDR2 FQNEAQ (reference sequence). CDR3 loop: CASSFVDPNYGYTF. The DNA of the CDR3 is TGTGCCAGCAGCTTTGTGGATCCTAACTATGGCTACACCTTC.

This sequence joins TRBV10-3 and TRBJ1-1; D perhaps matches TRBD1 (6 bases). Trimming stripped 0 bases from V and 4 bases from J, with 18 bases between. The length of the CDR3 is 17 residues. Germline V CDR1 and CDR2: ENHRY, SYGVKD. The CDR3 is CAISESGTIRMGTEAFF. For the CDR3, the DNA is TGTGCCATCAGTGAGTCCGGGACAATTCGGATGGGCACTGAAGCTTTCTTT.

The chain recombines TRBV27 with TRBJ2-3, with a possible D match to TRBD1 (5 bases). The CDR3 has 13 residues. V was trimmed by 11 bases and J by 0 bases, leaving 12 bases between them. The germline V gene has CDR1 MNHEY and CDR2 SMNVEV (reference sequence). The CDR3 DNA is TGTGCCTCAGGGCGTAGAAGCACAGATACGCAGTATTTT. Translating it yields CASGRRSTDTQYF.

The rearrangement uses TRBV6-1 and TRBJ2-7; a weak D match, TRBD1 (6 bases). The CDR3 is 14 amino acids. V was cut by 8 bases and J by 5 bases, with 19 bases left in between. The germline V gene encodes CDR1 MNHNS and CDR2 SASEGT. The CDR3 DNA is TGTGCCAGCCGACGCGAACAGGGAAACAACGAGCAGTACTTC. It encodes CASRREQGNNEQYF.

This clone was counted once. The CDR3: CASSPRGQTYYEQYF. CDR3 bases: TGTGCCAGCAGCCCCCGGGGACAGACCTATTACGAGCAGTACTTC. The chain recombines TRBV11-2 with TRBJ2-7, with TRBD1 matching 7 bases. Looked up from germline, CDR1 is SGHAT and CDR2 is FQNNGV. V dropped 5 bases and J dropped 4; count of bases not matched to a gene: 11. The CDR3 loop spans 15 amino acids.

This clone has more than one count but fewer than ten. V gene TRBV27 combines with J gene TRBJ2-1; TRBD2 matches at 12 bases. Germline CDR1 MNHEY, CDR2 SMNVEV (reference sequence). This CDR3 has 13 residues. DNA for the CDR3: TGTGGGACCGGGACTAGCGGGTACAATGAGCAGTTCTTC. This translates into CGTGTSGYNEQFF.

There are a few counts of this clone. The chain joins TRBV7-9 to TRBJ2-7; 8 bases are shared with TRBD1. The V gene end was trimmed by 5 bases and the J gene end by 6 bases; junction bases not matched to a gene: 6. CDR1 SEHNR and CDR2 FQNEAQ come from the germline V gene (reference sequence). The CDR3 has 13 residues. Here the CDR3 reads CASSIGQGFEQYF. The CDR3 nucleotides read TGTGCCAGCAGCATAGGACAGGGATTCGAGCAGTACTTC.